This T cell receptor beta chain was captured in a study of cytomegalovirus exposure and HLA in healthy donors. The study ran its PCR with 60 Vbeta and 13 Jbeta primers. In the authors' methods: A follow-up analysis tallied tens of millions of unique TCR beta chains, some 11 million shared. Only in-frame clones appear in the TCRdb table, and some are missing; sequencing was by immunoSEQ multiplex PCR. V, J and clone size derive from that table, while D and trimming were established from the DNA sequence. The sample consists of approximately 160,000 clones, 76% of them appearing once. Germline assignment: CDR1 SGHTA and CDR2 FQGNSA. This CDR3 region has 16 residues. With 1 base clipped from V and 0 bases from J, the junction kept 3 bases outside the gene matches.

The J gene is TRBJ1-3, the V gene TRBV7-2, with 7 nucleotides matching TRBD1. Material: PBMCs. The sequence was collected from a female donor in good health and CMV-seronegative. The CDR3 sequence: CASSLDGQVSGNTIYF. For the CDR3, the DNA is TGTGCCAGCAGCTTAGACGGACAGGTCTCTGGAAACACCATATATTTT.